The next 22 T cell receptor beta chains were all read from a single sample in a study of blood T cell repertoires in COVID-19. Method: immunoSEQ multiplex PCR; TCRdb's copy keeps in-frame clones and lacks some. This repertoire shows some 200,000 clones, 90% to 95% found once; its top ten account for roughly 0.76%. The sample consisted of peripheral blood. These TCRs come from a man aged 25 to 40 with COVID-19, enrolled during active disease.

The chain joins TRBV3-1 (or the pseudogene TRBV3-2) to TRBJ2-3; a possible D gene is TRBD2 (6 bases). The germline V gene encodes CDR1 LGHDT and CDR2 YNNKEL (reference sequence). The V and J ends lost 3 bases and 2 bases respectively, with 9 bases between them. The CDR3 runs to 14 residues. For the CDR3, the DNA is TGTGCCAGCAGCCAGGTAGCGGCCACAGATACGCAGTATTTT. This gives the protein CASSQVAATDTQYF.

V usage is TRBV9 and J usage is TRBJ1-1; D is unresolved. The V end was cut by 4 bases, the J end by 3 bases, with 10 bases between. Looked up from germline, CDR1 is SGDLS and CDR2 is YYNGEE. This CDR3 is 13 amino acids long. This chain's CDR3 is CASSSAGDTEAFF. The CDR3 DNA sequence: TGTGCCAGCAGCAGCGCCGGGGACACTGAAGCTTTCTTT.

The V and J genes are TRBV6-5 and TRBJ1-6; tentatively, D is TRBD1 (5 bases). V shed 8 bases and J shed 3 bases, with 14 bases lying between them. The CDR3 covers 15 residues. Germline V gene lookup returns CDR1 MNHEY and CDR2 SVGAGI. In DNA, the CDR3 is TGTGCCAGCGGAACAGACAGTTACTATAATTCACCCCTCCACTTT. Protein sequence: CASGTDSYYNSPLHF.

The chain employs TRBV20-1 and TRBJ1-2, with TRBD1 as a possible D gene (5 bases). Germline-derived CDR1 and CDR2 are DFQATT and SNEGSKA (reference sequence). Trimming cost V 7 bases and J 10 bases, with 13 bases left between them. This CDR3 spans 10 amino acids. This CDR3 is CSVKGPSYTF. The CDR3, as DNA: TGCAGTGTTAAGGGGCCATCCTACACCTTC.

The rearrangement joins TRBV11-1 to TRBJ1-4, with 7 bases that match TRBD1. Germline CDR1 is SGHAT and CDR2 is FQDESV (reference sequence). V was pared by 2 bases and J by 3 bases, with 3 bases of the junction left unmatched. The CDR3 has 15 amino acids. Here the CDR3 DNA reads TGTGCCAGCAGCTTATCGGGACAGCCTAATGAAAAACTGTTTTTT. As protein: CASSLSGQPNEKLFF.

This chain connects TRBV4-1 to TRBJ1-1, with D possibly being TRBD1 (5 bases). V gave up 0 bases and J gave up 6 bases, with 8 bases separating them. This CDR3 spans 13 amino acids. CDR1 and CDR2 (germline): MGHRA, YSYEKL. The CDR3 here is CASSQDSGSEAFF. For the CDR3, the DNA is TGCGCCAGCAGCCAAGATTCAGGGTCTGAAGCTTTCTTT.

About this clone: Its ends do not fully match the called genes, so a read error is possible. This chain uses TRBV5-5 with TRBJ1-2; TRBD1 matches at 9 bases. CDR3 length equals 15 residues. Germline assignment: CDR1 SGHKS and CDR2 YYEKEE (reference sequence). CDR3 nucleotides: TGTGCCAGCGGCCTTACGGGACAGGGTGCCGATGGCTGCACCTTC. Translating gives CASGLTGQGADGCTF.

This rearrangement joins TRBV7-2 to TRBJ1-2; 7 nucleotides agree with TRBD1. The CDR3 has 15 residues. The germline V gene has CDR1 SGHTA and CDR2 FQGNSA. The J segment lost 6 bases and the V segment lost 1 base, leaving 8 bases of the junction unmatched. CDR3 sequence reads: CASSLGIRGKDGYTF. In DNA, the CDR3 is TGTGCCAGCAGCTTAGGTATCAGGGGGAAGGATGGCTACACCTTC.

The V gene is TRBV11-2, the J gene TRBJ1-1, with 8 bases lining up with TRBD1. The CDR3 runs to 15 residues. The germline V gene has CDR1 SGHAT and CDR2 FQNNGV. Trimming at V came to 1 base and at J to 5 bases, leaving 6 bases not matched to a gene. CDR3 sequence (DNA): TGTGCCAGCAGCTTAGGGGTAGGGGACAGGACTGAAGCTTTCTTT. This encodes CASSLGVGDRTEAFF.

V gene TRBV27 combines with J gene TRBJ1-1; 9 bases match TRBD1. The CDR3 runs 13 residues. Germline loops: CDR1 MNHEY, CDR2 SMNVEV (reference sequence). The V gene end was trimmed by 6 bases and the J gene end by 7 bases; junction bases not matched to a gene: 6. The CDR3 reads CASRGQGRLEAFF. The CDR3 coding sequence is TGTGCCAGCAGGGGACAGGGAAGGCTTGAAGCTTTCTTT.

J is TRBJ1-1 and V is TRBV6-1, with a weak D call TRBD1 (5 bases). CDR1 is MNHNS, CDR2 SASEGT, per germline. The CDR3 sequence is 18 residues long. The V and J ends lost 0 bases and 4 bases respectively, with 21 bases between them. The CDR3, as DNA: TGTGCCAGCAGTGAAGCTAGAGACGGGTCCGGGGGTAGCACTGAAGCTTTCTTT. Protein: CASSEARDGSGGSTEAFF.

The V call is TRBV5-4, the J call TRBJ1-2; 12 bases line up with TRBD1. This CDR3 has 14 amino acids. Germline CDR1 SGHNT, CDR2 YYREEE (reference sequence). CDR3 in amino acids: CAPAGTGGYGGYTF. CDR3 nucleotide sequence: TGTGCACCGGCGGGGACAGGGGGCTATGGTGGCTACACCTTC.

Concerning this clone itself: The same CDR3 arises from other DNA sequences in this sample as well. The J gene is TRBJ1-3, the V gene TRBV12-3 or TRBV12-4; the D is unclear. The CDR3 is 12 amino acids. V lost 4 bases and J lost 5, with 6 bases in between. CDR3 residues: CASSSVRNTIYF. The CDR3 coding sequence is TGTGCCAGCAGTTCTGTCCGAAACACCATATATTTT.

This chain joins TRBV4-1 and TRBJ2-7; the match to TRBD1 covers 12 bases. The germline gives CDR1 MGHRA, CDR2 YSYEKL. The CDR3 contains 17 residues. The trim removed 3 bases at V and 5 bases at J, leaving 11 bases unmatched. The CDR3 DNA sequence: TGCGCCAGCAGCCACCTCGTCCGGGACAGGGGGCTCGACGAGCAGTACTTC. This codes for CASSHLVRDRGLDEQYF.

The J gene is TRBJ2-1, the V gene TRBV11-3; possibly TRBD2 for D (5 bases). Germline loops: CDR1 SGHNT, CDR2 YENEEA. CDR3 length: 18 residues. V was clipped by 1 base and J by 8 bases, with 24 bases between them. The CDR3 nucleotides read TGTGCCAGCAGCTTAGTCGTGGGTCGGAACGGGGTGGTCGATGAGCAGTTCTTC. Protein product: CASSLVVGRNGVVDEQFF.

The CDR3 is CASSLGQGDQPQHF. DNA for the CDR3: TGTGCCAGCAGTTTAGGGCAGGGGGATCAGCCCCAGCATTTT. This sequence joins TRBV27 and TRBJ1-5, with 7 positions matching TRBD1. CDR3 length: 14 residues. V shed 2 bases, J shed 5 bases, and the junction held 3 bases outside the gene matches. Germline CDR1 MNHEY, CDR2 SMNVEV (reference sequence).

This chain joins TRBV2 and TRBJ2-1; 11 positions agree with TRBD2. V was clipped by 5 bases and J by 6 bases; unmatched bases: 9. Germline V CDR1 and CDR2: SNHLY, FYNNEI. The CDR3 spans 16 residues. The CDR3 is CASSFLISGGANEQFF. The CDR3 DNA reads TGTGCCAGCAGTTTCTTAATTAGCGGGGGGGCCAATGAGCAGTTCTTC.

The V gene is TRBV7-3, the J gene TRBJ2-3; 9 bases match TRBD2. Per germline, CDR1 SGHTA and CDR2 FQGTGA. This CDR3 has 13 residues. J was trimmed by 10 bases and V by 5 bases; bases with no gene match: 7. Written as DNA, the CDR3 is TGTGCCAGCAGCCCGACTAGCGGAGGATCGCAGTATTTT. Residues: CASSPTSGGSQYF.

V usage is TRBV13 and J usage is TRBJ2-2; D unresolved. The V gene lost 3 bases and the J gene lost 1 base, with 6 bases spanning the gap. CDR1 and CDR2 from the germline V gene are PRHDT and FYEKMQ (reference sequence). The CDR3 sequence is 14 residues long. The CDR3 DNA reads as TGTGCCAGCAGCTTCGAACAGAACACCGGGGAGCTGTTTTTT. Residues: CASSFEQNTGELFF. The full variable domain, in which reference TRBV13 and TRBJ2-2 provide the parts outside the CDR3, is AAGVIQSPRHLIKEKRETATLKCYPIPRHDTVYWYQQGPGQDPQFLISFYEKMQSDKGSIPDRFSAQQFSDYHSELNMSSLELGDSALYFCASSFEQNTGELFFGEGSRLTVL.

V is TRBV30 and J is TRBJ2-1; 7 bases line up with TRBD1. There are 16 residues in the CDR3. J gave up 0 bases and V 2 bases, and 7 bases lay outside the gene matches. Germline CDR1 reads GTSNPN; CDR2 reads SVGIG (reference sequence). This CDR3 reads CAWSTTGTVSYNEQFF. Written as DNA, the CDR3 is TGTGCCTGGAGTACTACCGGGACAGTCTCCTACAATGAGCAGTTCTTC.

In this sample, this clone turned up once. The chain couples TRBV27 to TRBJ2-7, with 8 bases matching TRBD1. Per the germline V gene, CDR1 is MNHEY and CDR2 is SMNVEV (reference sequence). The V segment lost 2 bases and the J segment 3 bases; nucleotides outside the gene matches: 3. The CDR3 extends over 14 amino acids. The CDR3 coding sequence is TGTGCCAGCAGTTTACAGGGGGCGCGCTACGAGCAGTACTTC. This translates into CASSLQGARYEQYF.

This chain connects TRBV3-1 (or the pseudogene TRBV3-2) to TRBJ1-2; D is unresolved. The CDR3 loop spans 15 amino acids. The V end was cut by 1 base, the J end by 1 base, with 10 bases between. The germline CDR1 and CDR2 sequences are LGHDT and YNNKEL (reference sequence). The CDR3 bases are TGTGCCAGCAGCCAAGTAGGAGGGCTTAACTATGGCTACACCTTC. This gives the protein CASSQVGGLNYGYTF.